This T cell receptor beta chain appears in the sequencing data of a study of control samples from healthy donors and cancer patients. This clone was seen only a few times. Using immunoSEQ multiplex PCR, the repertoire was profiled, and TCRdb retains in-frame clones only, with some absent. This sample has about 12,000 clones; around 89% occur once, and the top ten carry 2.5% to 3.5%. Trimming shortened V by 7 bases and J by 1 base, and 8 bases separated the two germline ends. The CDR3 extends over 13 amino acids. Germline CDR1 and CDR2: MNHEY and SVGAGI. This sequence was found in a male donor with melanoma. The sequencing sample was made of formalin-fixed, paraffin-embedded tissue. The V gene is TRBV6-5, the J gene TRBJ1-5, with D possibly matching TRBD1 (5 bases). Here the CDR3 reads CASTRGSNQPQHF. Here the CDR3 DNA reads TGTGCCAGCACGCGGGGGAGCAATCAGCCCCAGCATTTT.